The 13 T cell receptor beta chains below were found in one sample sequenced in a study of T cell responses to AZD1222 COVID-19 vaccine. Here immunoSEQ multiplex PCR was the method, and the copy in TCRdb shows in-frame clones only, minus some. In the table there are some 70,000 clones, about 80% of which are singletons. Sequencing was performed on peripheral blood, taken 28 days after the second AZD1222 dose. The receptors derive from an adult who received the AZD1222 COVID-19 vaccine.

The rearrangement uses TRBV14 and TRBJ1-1; 8 bases fit TRBD1. V trimming: 8 bases; J trimming: 5 bases; junction bases outside the gene matches: 7. This CDR3 has 13 residues. Germline V CDR1 and CDR2: SGHDN, FVKESK. The CDR3 DNA follows: TGTGCCAGCCGGACAGGGCTCGGGACTGAAGCTTTCTTT. It translates to CASRTGLGTEAFF.

The chain carries TRBV30 and TRBJ1-5; no firm D call. V lost 2 bases, J lost 4 bases, and 9 bases lay in between. The germline gives CDR1 GTSNPN, CDR2 SVGIG (reference sequence). This CDR3 is built from 13 residues. CDR3 in DNA: TGTGCCTGGAGTTATGCGAGTAATCAGCCCCAGCATTTT. This translates into CAWSYASNQPQHF.

This clone was detected only once. This chain links TRBV3-1 (or the pseudogene TRBV3-2) with TRBJ2-5; 10 bases line up with TRBD2. From germline, CDR1 is LGHDT and CDR2 YNNKEL (reference sequence). The CDR3 spans 14 residues. V lost 6 bases and J lost 5; bases outside the gene matches: 6. CDR3 bases: TGTGCCAGCAGTTCTAGCGGGGGTCGGGAGACCCAGTACTTC. Protein sequence: CASSSSGGRETQYF.

This sequence joins TRBV2 and TRBJ2-5; TRBD2 matches 7 bases. Germline V gene lookup returns CDR1 SNHLY and CDR2 FYNNEI. The CDR3 runs 16 residues. V dropped 6 bases and J dropped 0; count of bases not matched to a gene: 10. The CDR3 region has the DNA TGTGCCAGCAGCGCCGGTGGAGCGGGGTACCAAGAGACCCAGTACTTC. It encodes CASSAGGAGYQETQYF.

The chain is built from TRBV5-1 and TRBJ2-1; 9 nucleotides match TRBD1. CDR1 is SGHRS, CDR2 YFSETQ, per germline. The junction had 4 bases not matched to a gene; V was cut back by 2 bases and J by 4 bases. This CDR3 has 15 residues. The CDR3 nucleotides are TGCGCCAGCAGCTTCCGGGACAGGGTTTACAATGAGCAGTTCTTC. Translation gives CASSFRDRVYNEQFF. The variable domain in full, with the rest retrieved from reference TRBV5-1 and TRBJ2-1, is KAGVTQTPRYLIKTRGQQVTLSCSPISGHRSVSWYQQTPGQGLQFLFEYFSETQRNKGNFPGRFSGRQFSNSRSEMNVSTLELGDSALYLCASSFRDRVYNEQFFGPGTRLTVL.

This chain links TRBV18 with TRBJ2-2; no reliable D call. CDR1 KGHSH and CDR2 LQKENI come from the germline V gene. Trimming cost V 3 bases and J 1 base, with 6 bases left between them. This CDR3 comprises 14 residues. The CDR3 nucleotides read TGTGCCAGCTCACCCGACCTGAACACCGGGGAGCTGTTTTTT. Translating gives CASSPDLNTGELFF. The full variable domain, completed using reference TRBV18 and TRBJ2-2, is NAGVMQNPRHLVRRRGQEARLRCSPMKGHSHVYWYRQLPEEGLKFMVYLQKENIIDESGMPKERFSAEFPKEGPSILRIQQVVRGDSAAYFCASSPDLNTGELFFGEGSRLTVL.

Only a few counts were recorded for this clone. The chain is built from TRBV29-1 and TRBJ1-2; D may be TRBD1 (5 bases). Germline assignment: CDR1 SQVTM and CDR2 ANQGSEA. The CDR3 loop spans 13 amino acids. Trimming cost V 5 bases and J 4 bases, with 14 bases left between them. For the CDR3, the DNA is TGCAGCGTTACCCGCGGGACGGGCTATGGCTACACCTTC. It codes for CSVTRGTGYGYTF.

This chain links TRBV12-3 or TRBV12-4 with TRBJ2-1, with D unresolved. V was cut by 8 bases and J by 4 bases, with 12 bases left in between. The CDR3 extends over 13 amino acids. CDR3 amino acids: CASARQAYNEQFF. The CDR3 bases are TGTGCCAGCGCCCGTCAGGCATACAATGAGCAGTTCTTC.

CDR3 nucleotides: TGTGCCAGCAGCTTAGGCGACAGGGCCCACAATGAGCAGTTCTTC. The encoded protein is CASSLGDRAHNEQFF. The rearrangement links TRBV7-9 to TRBJ2-1, with TRBD1 matching over 7 bases. V was pared by 1 base and J by 5 bases, with 5 bases of the junction left unmatched. Per the germline V gene, CDR1 is SEHNR and CDR2 is FQNEAQ (reference sequence). The CDR3 is 15 amino acids.

The chain couples TRBV28 to TRBJ1-5, with D possibly TRBD1 on 6 matching bases. V lost 3 bases to trimming and J lost 15 bases, with 15 bases between them. This CDR3 has 12 amino acids. CDR1 and CDR2 from the germline V gene are MDHEN and SYDVKM. The CDR3 nucleotides are TGTGCCAGCAGTTTTTTCGGTACAGGGTTGCATTTT. It codes for CASSFFGTGLHF.

The V and J genes are TRBV19 and TRBJ1-5; D gene ambiguous. Germline CDR1 is LNHDA and CDR2 is SQIVND (reference sequence). This CDR3 has 18 residues. Trimming left V 3 bases short and J 7 bases short, with 25 bases between. As DNA, the CDR3 is TGTGCCAGTAGTATGTACGTGGCAGGTGGGCCCCTGGGGCAGCCCCAGCATTTT. Translated, it gives CASSMYVAGGPLGQPQHF.

The chain has TRBV10-1 and TRBJ1-1; TRBD1 might be the D (6 bases). The CDR3 extends over 15 amino acids. Trimming took off 0 bases at V and 7 bases at J, with 15 bases between the two ends. Germline V lookup: CDR1 WNHNN, CDR2 SYGVQD (reference sequence). CDR3 sequence reads: CASSESWSGENEAFF. CDR3 coding DNA: TGCGCCAGCAGTGAGTCGTGGTCAGGGGAGAATGAAGCTTTCTTT.

The chain combines TRBV2 with TRBJ1-5; D gene uncertain. Per germline, CDR1 SNHLY and CDR2 FYNNEI. V was trimmed by 6 bases and J by 0 bases, leaving 12 bases between them. This CDR3 region has 15 residues. CDR3 in amino acids: CASSPGEGSNQPQHF. The CDR3 DNA reads as TGTGCCAGCAGCCCCGGGGAGGGTAGCAATCAGCCCCAGCATTTT.